This TCR beta chain comes out of a study of T cell responses to AZD1222 COVID-19 vaccine. Study-wide points: Spike regions recognized by vaccine-associated CD4 TCRs spanned the protein, led by 160-218 and 743-854. Repertoire samples came only from after the peak T cell response.

Points on this clone: Its antigen is not known.

The V end lost 2 bases, the J end lost 5 bases, and 11 bases lay between the germline ends. The germline V gene encodes CDR1 SGHNT and CDR2 YYREEE (reference sequence). The CDR3 runs to 15 residues. This table comes from immunoSEQ multiplex PCR, and its TCRdb copy is limited to in-frame clones, with some not included. The sample lists 150,000 to 200,000 clones, more than 85% seen once, with less than 1.5% in the top ten. The chain couples TRBV5-4 to TRBJ1-6; D might be TRBD1 (5 bases). The TCR was taken from an adult who received the AZD1222 COVID-19 vaccine. Sequencing was performed on peripheral blood, taken 28 days after the second AZD1222 dose. CDR3 sequence reads: CASSLIGTDNSPLHF. Written as DNA, the CDR3 is TGTGCCAGCAGCTTAATCGGGACGGATAATTCACCCCTCCACTTT.